The clone carrying this TCR beta chain was counted a few times. This sample stems from a study of OX40 agonist ivuxolimab in advanced cancers. Using immunoSEQ multiplex PCR, the repertoire was profiled, and TCRdb retains in-frame clones only, with some absent. The sample has 70,000 or so clones, around 90% seen once. CDR1 is SQVTM and CDR2 is ANQGSEA in the germline V gene. The CDR3 contains 14 residues. V dropped 7 bases and J dropped 4; count of bases not matched to a gene: 9. The clonotype comes from an adult with an advanced solid tumor such as melanoma, head and neck, liver or kidney cancer. The V gene is TRBV29-1, the J gene TRBJ2-7, with TRBD2 identical over 11 bases. This material consisted of CD4+ or CD8+ T cells sorted from blood, taken in a trial of the OX40 agonist ivuxolimab. DNA of the CDR3: TGCAGCGCCCAGACTAGCGGGATTAGTTACGAGCAGTACTTC. Translating gives CSAQTSGISYEQYF.